One sample yielded the 2 T cell receptor beta chains listed below, sequenced in a study of blood T cell repertoires in COVID-19. Using immunoSEQ multiplex PCR, the repertoire was profiled, and TCRdb retains in-frame clones only, with some absent. Of about 83,000 clones detected, 80% to 90% appear once; the ten largest clones hold under 55%. Material: peripheral blood. The source of these receptors is a human donor in a cohort sampled during active COVID-19.

The chain carries TRBV30 and TRBJ1-3; D perhaps matches TRBD1 (6 bases). V was trimmed by 2 bases and J by 7 bases, leaving 15 bases between them. This CDR3 region has 14 residues. Germline-derived CDR1 and CDR2 are GTSNPN and SVGIG (reference sequence). The CDR3 reads CAWSRQVLGNTIYF. The CDR3, as DNA: TGTGCCTGGAGTAGACAGGTCCTAGGGAACACCATATATTTT.

The chain recombines TRBV12-5 with TRBJ1-4, with D unclear. V lost 7 bases and J lost 5, with 11 bases in between. Germline CDR1 and CDR2: LGHNT and FRNRAP. This CDR3 spans 13 amino acids. The CDR3 sequence is CASALDGNEKLFF. The CDR3 bases are TGTGCTAGTGCCCTCGATGGCAATGAAAAACTGTTTTTT.